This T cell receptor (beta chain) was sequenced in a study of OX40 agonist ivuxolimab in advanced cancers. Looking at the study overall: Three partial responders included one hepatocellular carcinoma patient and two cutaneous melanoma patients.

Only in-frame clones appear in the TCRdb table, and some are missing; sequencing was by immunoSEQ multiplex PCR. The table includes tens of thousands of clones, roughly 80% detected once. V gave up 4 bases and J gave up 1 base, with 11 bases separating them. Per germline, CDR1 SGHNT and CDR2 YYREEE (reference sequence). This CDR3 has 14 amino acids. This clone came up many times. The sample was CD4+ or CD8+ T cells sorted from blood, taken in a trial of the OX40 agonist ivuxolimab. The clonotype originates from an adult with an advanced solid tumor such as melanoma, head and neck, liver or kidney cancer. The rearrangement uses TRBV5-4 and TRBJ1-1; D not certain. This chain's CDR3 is CASSVDMGNTEAFF. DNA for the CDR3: TGTGCCAGCAGCGTAGACATGGGGAACACTGAAGCTTTCTTT.